This T cell receptor beta chain was captured by sequencing in a study of vaccination effects on CD4 cells after COVID-19. Across the study: Samples from two convalescent patients were given 16 days and one week before vaccination.

About this clone itself: Its antigen is not known.

Trimming removed 6 bases at V and 4 bases at J, with 15 bases between. This CDR3 is built from 14 residues. CDR1 is MDHEN and CDR2 is SYDVKM in the germline V gene. Clones were read by immunoSEQ multiplex PCR, and TCRdb kept only the in-frame ones, dropping some. The sample gives about 26,000 clones, roughly 74% of which show up once; about 16% is in the top ten. Before sequencing took place, the ViraFEST assay used viral peptide pools to expand antigen-specific CD4+ T cells. Subsequent to 10 days of culture, CD4+ T cells were isolated. From March to December 2020, the person had a SARS-CoV-2 infection that was confirmed by PCR. They grew roughly 2 million PBMC in each well, adding around 10 IU/ml IL-2 and 8.5 to 10 ug/ml peptides.

The sample was CD4+ T cells from PBMCs cultured with HCoV-NL63 spike peptides, taken before COVID-19 vaccination. The chain carries TRBV28 and TRBJ1-2; D not certain. The clonotype originates from a human donor who had a prior SARS-CoV-2 infection. The CDR3 bases are TGTGCCAGCAGCCCCCCCAGTGGGTCCTATGGCTACACCTTC. Its protein is CASSPPSGSYGYTF.